The 23 T cell receptor beta chains below come from one sample, sequenced in a study of post-analysis software for immune sequencing data. Findings of the study overall: Elevated frequency relative to controls characterized 4 or 5 TRBV segments in patients, TRBV5-6, TRBV5-1 and TRBV20-1 among them.

These TCRs' antigens remain unknown. Incorporated into the TCR beta cDNA libraries were unique molecular identifiers, which served to reduce PCR and sequencing biases. TCRdb independently ran MiXCR on the PCR reads; one entry per CDR3 protein. The sample records approximately 440,000 distinct CDR3 sequences, nearly 45% being singletons. The sequenced sample consisted of blood. These receptors all stem from a girl aged 10 to 17 with multiple sclerosis.

This chain connects TRBV29-1 to TRBJ2-1; 10 nucleotides align to TRBD2. Germline-derived CDR1 and CDR2 are SQVTM and ANQGSEA. The V segment lost 4 bases and the J segment 6 bases; nucleotides outside the gene matches: 12. The CDR3 totals 16 residues. CDR3 nucleotide sequence: TGCAGCGTTGGCGAATCGCGGGCTAGCGGGAGCAATGAGCAGTTCTTC. This gives the protein CSVGESRASGSNEQFF.

This chain connects TRBV27 to TRBJ2-7; the D gene is possibly TRBD2 (6 bases). The CDR3 contains 17 residues. The germline V gene encodes CDR1 MNHEY and CDR2 SMNVEV (reference sequence). V was clipped by 3 bases and J by 2 bases, with 20 bases between them. DNA of the CDR3: TGTGCCAGCAGTTTCGGAGGGTTTAGCCAAAAACCCTACGAGCAGTACTTC. Protein product: CASSFGGFSQKPYEQYF.

The gene calls are TRBV7-2 and TRBJ1-1, with no clear D. V dropped 2 bases and J dropped 0 bases, with 10 bases sitting between them. Looked up from germline, CDR1 is SGHTA and CDR2 is FQGNSA. This CDR3 contains 15 residues. The CDR3 here is CASSLFSSVNTEAFF. In nucleotides, the CDR3 is TGTGCCAGCAGCTTATTTTCCTCGGTGAACACTGAAGCTTTCTTT.

This clonotype was seen only once. The V call is TRBV12-3 or TRBV12-4, the J call TRBJ1-1; tentatively, D is TRBD1 (6 bases). With 6 bases removed from V and 4 bases from J, the gap between germline ends came to 12 bases. CDR3 length: 13 amino acids. CDR3 loop: CASSPNRATEAFF. Here the CDR3 DNA reads TGTGCCAGCAGCCCTAACAGGGCCACTGAAGCTTTCTTT.

The chain uses TRBV24-1 and TRBJ2-2; tentatively, D is TRBD2 (6 bases). The CDR3 is 14 amino acids. The V end was cut by 7 bases, the J end by 0 bases, with 8 bases between. Germline loops: CDR1 KGHDR, CDR2 SFDVKD. The CDR3 coding sequence is TGTGCCACCAGGGGAGGAACGAACACCGGGGAGCTGTTTTTT. Its protein is CATRGGTNTGELFF.

The chain carries TRBV2 and TRBJ2-7; the D gene is possibly TRBD1 (5 bases). Germline V gene sequence: CDR1 SNHLY, CDR2 FYNNEI. The CDR3 runs to 16 residues. The V end lost 6 bases, the J end lost 2 bases, and 20 bases lay between the germline ends. The CDR3 loop reads CASSSWFGADAYEQYF. CDR3 nucleotide sequence: TGTGCCAGCAGCTCTTGGTTTGGGGCGGACGCCTACGAGCAGTACTTC. The full variable domain, its missing parts supplied by reference TRBV2 and TRBJ2-7, is EPEVTQTPSHQVTQMGQEVILRCVPISNHLYFYWYRQILGQKVEFLVSFYNNEISEKSEIFDDQFSVERPDGSNFTLKIRSTKLEDSAMYFCASSSWFGADAYEQYFGPGTRLTVT.

The rearrangement uses TRBV7-2 and TRBJ2-3; D remains ambiguous. The CDR3 covers 14 residues. Trimming took off 4 bases at V and 3 bases at J, with 11 bases between the two ends. Germline CDR1 is SGHTA and CDR2 is FQGNSA. The CDR3 region is CASSSGPATDTQYF. In DNA, the CDR3 is TGTGCCAGCAGCTCCGGACCCGCAACAGATACGCAGTATTTT.

The rearrangement links TRBV4-3 to TRBJ2-5; no firm D call. CDR3 length equals 14 residues. Germline V CDR1 and CDR2: LGHNA, YSLEER. Trimming stripped 4 bases from V and 2 bases from J, with 11 bases between. The CDR3 coding sequence is TGCGCCAGCAGCCCCAGCGCGAATCAAGAGACCCAGTACTTC. It codes for CASSPSANQETQYF.

The J gene is TRBJ2-1, the V gene TRBV13; D remains unclear. Trimming removed 3 bases from V and 10 bases from J, with 16 bases in between. Germline assignment: CDR1 PRHDT and CDR2 FYEKMQ (reference sequence). The CDR3 sequence is 14 residues long. The CDR3 coding sequence is TGTGCCAGCAGCTTTGGTTCCTCTTGGAACGAGCAGTTCTTC. Encoded protein: CASSFGSSWNEQFF.

The chain carries TRBV4-1 and TRBJ2-4; D may be TRBD2 (5 bases). With 1 base removed from V and 7 bases from J, the gap between germline ends came to 11 bases. The CDR3 covers 14 residues. Germline V lookup: CDR1 MGHRA, CDR2 YSYEKL. The CDR3 DNA sequence: TGCGCCAGCAGCCAAGCGGAGGACGGGAACATTCAGTACTTC. This codes for CASSQAEDGNIQYF.

The J gene is TRBJ2-7, the V gene TRBV24-1; 10 nucleotides agree with TRBD2. The ends lost 4 bases at V and 1 base at J; junction bases unmatched: 6. This CDR3 spans 16 amino acids. Germline-derived CDR1 and CDR2 are KGHDR and SFDVKD. The CDR3 loop reads CATSDKSGRASYEQYF. CDR3 nucleotides: TGTGCCACCAGTGACAAAAGCGGGAGGGCTTCCTACGAGCAGTACTTC.

This clonotype was detected only once. The CDR3 here is CASSLHGTSNDEQFF. CDR3 nucleotides: TGTGCCAGCAGTTTACACGGGACTAGCAACGATGAGCAGTTCTTC. The chain carries TRBV12-3 or TRBV12-4 and TRBJ2-1, with 9 bases matching TRBD2. This CDR3 contains 15 residues. V lost 2 bases, J lost 8 bases, and 7 bases stayed unmatched.

This clonotype was counted between two and nine times. The chain carries TRBV6-6 and TRBJ1-4; unclear D gene. This CDR3 comprises 13 residues. V gave up 3 bases and J gave up 8 bases, with 10 bases separating them. Germline-derived CDR1 and CDR2 are MNHNY and SVGAGI (reference sequence). CDR3: CASSYDRLEKLFF. The CDR3 region has the DNA TGTGCCAGCAGTTATGACCGTCTCGAAAAACTGTTTTTT.

V gene TRBV28 combines with J gene TRBJ1-2; TRBD1 matches 8 bases. CDR1 MDHEN and CDR2 SYDVKM come from the germline V gene. V lost 9 bases to trimming and J lost 3 bases; unmatched junction nucleotides: 6. CDR3 length: 13 amino acids. The DNA of the CDR3 is TGTGCCAGTCTGGACAGGGTTGACTATGGCTACACCTTC. Translated: CASLDRVDYGYTF.

The V gene is TRBV6-6, the J gene TRBJ2-7; tentatively, D is TRBD2 (5 bases). Trimming took 8 bases from V and 1 from J, leaving 15 bases between them. The CDR3 totals 14 residues. Germline V lookup: CDR1 MNHNY, CDR2 SVGAGI (reference sequence). The CDR3 spells CASRTASSSYEQYF. CDR3 nucleotide sequence: TGTGCCAGCCGGACTGCCTCCTCATCCTACGAGCAGTACTTC.

This clonotype was recorded a few times. The chain couples TRBV18 to TRBJ2-1, with 7 bases matching TRBD2. The CDR3 runs to 15 residues. The trim removed 2 bases at V and 4 bases at J, leaving 5 bases unmatched. Looked up from germline, CDR1 is KGHSH and CDR2 is LQKENI. The chain's CDR3 is CASSPMAREYNEQFF. CDR3 nucleotide sequence: TGTGCCAGCTCACCAATGGCGCGGGAGTACAATGAGCAGTTCTTC.

The chain combines TRBV6-2 or TRBV6-3 with TRBJ1-5; 7 nucleotides line up with TRBD1. The CDR3 spans 14 residues. V trimming: 5 bases; J trimming: 2 bases; junction bases outside the gene matches: 3. Germline V CDR1 and CDR2: MNHEY, SVGEGT. CDR3 DNA: TGTGCCAGCAGTCACAGGGGAGGCAATCAGCCCCAGCATTTT. Its translation is CASSHRGGNQPQHF.

The chain carries TRBV6-1 and TRBJ2-7; no clear D gene. The CDR3 runs to 12 residues. CDR1 MNHNS and CDR2 SASEGT come from the germline V gene. V dropped 6 bases and J dropped 2 bases, with 8 bases sitting between them. CDR3 bases: TGTGCCAGCAGCGGTTATACCTACGAGCAGTACTTC. Its translation: CASSGYTYEQYF.

A single count supports this clonotype. The CDR3 here is CASSRWDRFTEAFF. In DNA form, the CDR3 reads TGTGCCAGCAGCCGGTGGGACAGGTTCACTGAAGCTTTCTTT. V and J are TRBV6-5 and TRBJ1-1; TRBD1 aligns across 8 bases. V shed 6 bases and J 4 bases; nucleotides not matched to a gene: 7. From germline, CDR1 is MNHEY and CDR2 SVGAGI. The CDR3 loop spans 14 amino acids.

In regard to this clonotype: An end of the junction differs from the germline gene, which may be a read error. V gene TRBV5-1 combines with J gene TRBJ2-7, with 7 positions matching TRBD2. CDR3 length: 14 amino acids. The germline V gene has CDR1 SGHRS and CDR2 YFSETQ. In nucleotides, the CDR3 is TGTGCCAGCAGCTTGGGTAGCGGGTCCTACGAGCAGTACTTC. This encodes CASSLGSGSYEQYF.

V is TRBV11-2 and J is TRBJ2-7; D not resolved. CDR1 and CDR2 from the germline V gene are SGHAT and FQNNGV. Trimming pared 2 bases from V and 4 bases from J, leaving 18 bases between. This CDR3 has 16 residues. The CDR3 protein is CASSLPTWGIPYEQYF. CDR3 DNA: TGTGCCAGCAGCTTACCCACTTGGGGAATTCCATACGAGCAGTACTTC.

The rearrangement uses TRBV5-6 and TRBJ1-2; possible D gene TRBD1, 6 bases. Trimming cost V 3 bases and J 3 bases, with 15 bases left between them. Germline loops: CDR1 SGHDT, CDR2 YYEEEE. The CDR3 runs to 15 residues. As DNA, the CDR3 is TGTGCCAGCAGCTACCGGGACACAATACACTATGGCTACACCTTC. As protein: CASSYRDTIHYGYTF. Full variable domain (remainder filled in from reference TRBV5-6 and TRBJ1-2): DAGVTQSPTHLIKTRGQQVTLRCSPKSGHDTVSWYQQALGQGPQFIFQYYEEEERQRGNFPDRFSGHQFPNYSSELNVNALLLGDSALYLCASSYRDTIHYGYTFGSGTRLTVV.

This clonotype was detected only a few times. The gene calls are TRBV11-2 and TRBJ2-3; the match to TRBD2 covers 7 bases. V was pared by 1 base and J by 9 bases, with 10 bases of the junction left unmatched. Germline-derived CDR1 and CDR2 are SGHAT and FQNNGV. The CDR3 sequence is 15 residues long. The CDR3 loop is CASSLARTRSQTQYF. CDR3 DNA sequence: TGTGCCAGCAGCTTAGCGAGGACTAGGAGCCAAACGCAGTATTTT.